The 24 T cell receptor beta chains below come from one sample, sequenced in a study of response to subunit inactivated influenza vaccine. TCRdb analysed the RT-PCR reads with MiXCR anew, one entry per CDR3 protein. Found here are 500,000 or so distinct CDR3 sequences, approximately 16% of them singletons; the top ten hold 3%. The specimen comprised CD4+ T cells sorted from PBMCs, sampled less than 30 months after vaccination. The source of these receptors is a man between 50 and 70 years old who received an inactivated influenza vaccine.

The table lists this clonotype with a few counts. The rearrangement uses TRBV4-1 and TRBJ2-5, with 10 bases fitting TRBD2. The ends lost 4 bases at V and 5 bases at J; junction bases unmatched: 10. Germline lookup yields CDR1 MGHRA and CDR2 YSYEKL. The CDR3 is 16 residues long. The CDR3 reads CASSRGVAGGRETQYF. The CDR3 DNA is TGCGCCAGCAGCCGGGGGGTAGCGGGGGGACGTGAGACCCAGTACTTC.

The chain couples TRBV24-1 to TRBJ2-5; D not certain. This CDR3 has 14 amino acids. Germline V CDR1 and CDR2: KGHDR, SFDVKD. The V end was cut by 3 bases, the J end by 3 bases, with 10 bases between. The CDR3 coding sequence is TGTGCCACCAGTGATGGGTCAGGAAAAGAGACCCAGTACTTC. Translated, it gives CATSDGSGKETQYF.

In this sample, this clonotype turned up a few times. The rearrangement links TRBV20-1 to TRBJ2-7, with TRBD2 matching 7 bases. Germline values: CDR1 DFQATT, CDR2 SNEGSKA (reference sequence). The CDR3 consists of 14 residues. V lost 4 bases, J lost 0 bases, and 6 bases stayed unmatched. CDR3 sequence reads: CSAKKRGGSYEQYF. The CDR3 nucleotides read TGCAGTGCTAAGAAGCGGGGTGGCTCCTACGAGCAGTACTTC.

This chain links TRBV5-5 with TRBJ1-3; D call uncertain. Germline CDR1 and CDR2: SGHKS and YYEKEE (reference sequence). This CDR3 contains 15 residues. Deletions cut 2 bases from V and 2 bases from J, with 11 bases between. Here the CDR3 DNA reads TGTGCCAGCAGCTTTTACTTCGGGGCTGGAAACACCATATATTTT. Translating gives CASSFYFGAGNTIYF.

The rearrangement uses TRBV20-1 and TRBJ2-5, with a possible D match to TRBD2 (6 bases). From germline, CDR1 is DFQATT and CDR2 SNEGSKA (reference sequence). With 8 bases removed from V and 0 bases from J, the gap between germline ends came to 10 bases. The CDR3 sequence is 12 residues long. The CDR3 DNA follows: TGCAGTACCCAGCGGGACCAAGAGACCCAGTACTTC. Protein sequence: CSTQRDQETQYF.

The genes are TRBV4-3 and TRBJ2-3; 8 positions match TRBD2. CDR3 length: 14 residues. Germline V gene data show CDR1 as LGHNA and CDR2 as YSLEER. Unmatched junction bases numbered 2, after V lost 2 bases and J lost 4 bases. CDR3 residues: CASSQRGGPDTQYF. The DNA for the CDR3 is TGCGCCAGCAGCCAACGGGGGGGGCCAGATACGCAGTATTTT.

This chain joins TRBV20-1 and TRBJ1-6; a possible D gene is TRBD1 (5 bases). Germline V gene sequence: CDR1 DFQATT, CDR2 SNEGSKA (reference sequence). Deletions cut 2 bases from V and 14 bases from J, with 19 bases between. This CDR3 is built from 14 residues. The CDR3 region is CSARSDTAVVSLHF. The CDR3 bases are TGCAGTGCTAGATCGGACACTGCTGTAGTGTCCCTCCACTTT.

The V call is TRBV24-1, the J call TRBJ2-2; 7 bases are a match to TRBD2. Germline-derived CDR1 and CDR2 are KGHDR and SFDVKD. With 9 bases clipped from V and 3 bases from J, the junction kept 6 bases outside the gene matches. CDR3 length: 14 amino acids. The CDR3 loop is CATGRGVDTGELFF. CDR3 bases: TGTGCCACCGGACGGGGGGTGGACACCGGGGAGCTGTTTTTT.

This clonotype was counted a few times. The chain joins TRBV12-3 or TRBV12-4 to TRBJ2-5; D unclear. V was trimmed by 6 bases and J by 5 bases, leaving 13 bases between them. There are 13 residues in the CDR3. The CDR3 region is CASRIGIQETQYF. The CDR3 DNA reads TGTGCCAGCAGGATCGGAATTCAGGAGACCCAGTACTTC.

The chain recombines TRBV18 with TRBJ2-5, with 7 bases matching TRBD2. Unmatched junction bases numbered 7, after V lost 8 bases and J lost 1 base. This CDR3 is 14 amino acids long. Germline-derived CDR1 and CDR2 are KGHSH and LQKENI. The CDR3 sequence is CASTASSGQETQYF. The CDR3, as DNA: TGTGCCAGCACGGCTTCTAGCGGCCAAGAGACCCAGTACTTC.

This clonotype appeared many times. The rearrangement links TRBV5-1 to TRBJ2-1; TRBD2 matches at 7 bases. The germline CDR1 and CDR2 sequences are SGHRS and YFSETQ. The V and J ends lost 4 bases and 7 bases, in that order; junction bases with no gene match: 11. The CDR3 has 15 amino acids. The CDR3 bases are TGCGCCAGCAGCAGGAGCGGGGAAGTCTTGAATGAGCAGTTCTTC. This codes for CASSRSGEVLNEQFF.

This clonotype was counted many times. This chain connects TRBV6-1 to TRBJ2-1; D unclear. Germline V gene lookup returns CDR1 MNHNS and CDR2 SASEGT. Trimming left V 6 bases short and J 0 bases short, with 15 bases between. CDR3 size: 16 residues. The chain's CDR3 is CASRPNAWSSYNEQFF. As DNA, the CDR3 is TGTGCCAGCAGACCTAATGCTTGGAGCTCCTACAATGAGCAGTTCTTC.

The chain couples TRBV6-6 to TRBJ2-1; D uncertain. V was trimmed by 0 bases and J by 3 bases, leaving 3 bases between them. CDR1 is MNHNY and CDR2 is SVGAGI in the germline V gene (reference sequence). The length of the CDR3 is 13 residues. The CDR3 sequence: CASSYSNYNEQFF. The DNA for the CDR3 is TGTGCCAGCAGTTACTCGAACTACAATGAGCAGTTCTTC.

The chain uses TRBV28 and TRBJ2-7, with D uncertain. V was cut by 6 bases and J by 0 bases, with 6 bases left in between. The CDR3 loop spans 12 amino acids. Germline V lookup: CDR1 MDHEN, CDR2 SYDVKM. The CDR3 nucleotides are TGTGCCAGCAGGAGCCTCTCCTACGAGCAGTACTTC. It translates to CASRSLSYEQYF.

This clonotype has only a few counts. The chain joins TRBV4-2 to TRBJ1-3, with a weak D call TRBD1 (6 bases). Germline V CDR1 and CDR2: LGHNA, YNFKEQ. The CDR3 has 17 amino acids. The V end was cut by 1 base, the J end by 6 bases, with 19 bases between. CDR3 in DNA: TGTGCCAGCAGCCAAGTGGGGCGCGGGGGGCGAGAAAACACCATATATTTT. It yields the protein CASSQVGRGGRENTIYF.

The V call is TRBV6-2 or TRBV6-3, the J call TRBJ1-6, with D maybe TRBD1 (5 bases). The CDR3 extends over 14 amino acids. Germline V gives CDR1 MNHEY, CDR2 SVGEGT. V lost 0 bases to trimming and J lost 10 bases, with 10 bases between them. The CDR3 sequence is CASSYSARGSPLHF. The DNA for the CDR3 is TGTGCCAGCAGTTACTCCGCCCGGGGCTCACCCCTCCACTTT.

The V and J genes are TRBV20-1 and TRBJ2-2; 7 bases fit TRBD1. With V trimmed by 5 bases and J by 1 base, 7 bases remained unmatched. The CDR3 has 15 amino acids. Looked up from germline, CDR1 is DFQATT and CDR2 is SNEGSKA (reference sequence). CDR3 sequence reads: CSARPGTVNTGELFF. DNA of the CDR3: TGCAGTGCTCGCCCCGGGACAGTGAACACCGGGGAGCTGTTTTTT.

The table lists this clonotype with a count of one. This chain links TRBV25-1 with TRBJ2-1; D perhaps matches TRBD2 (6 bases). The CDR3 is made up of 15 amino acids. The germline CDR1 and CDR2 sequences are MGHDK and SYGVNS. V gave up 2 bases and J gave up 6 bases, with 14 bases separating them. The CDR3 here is CASSEPLGRGNEQFF. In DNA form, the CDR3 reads TGTGCCAGCAGTGAACCCTTGGGGCGGGGCAATGAGCAGTTCTTC.

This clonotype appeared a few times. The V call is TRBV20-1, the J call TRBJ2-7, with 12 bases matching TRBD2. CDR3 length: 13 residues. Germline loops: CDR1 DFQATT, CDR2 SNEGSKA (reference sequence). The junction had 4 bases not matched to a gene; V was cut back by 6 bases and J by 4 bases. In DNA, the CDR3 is TGCAGTGCCCTGACTAGCGGGGGATACGAGCAGTACTTC. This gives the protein CSALTSGGYEQYF.

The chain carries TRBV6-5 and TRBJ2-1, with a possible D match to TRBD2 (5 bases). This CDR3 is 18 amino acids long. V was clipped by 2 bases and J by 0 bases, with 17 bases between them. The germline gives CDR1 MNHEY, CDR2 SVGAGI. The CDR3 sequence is CASSYGGGGTRSYNEQFF. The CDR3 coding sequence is TGTGCCAGCAGTTACGGAGGTGGAGGCACGCGCTCCTACAATGAGCAGTTCTTC.

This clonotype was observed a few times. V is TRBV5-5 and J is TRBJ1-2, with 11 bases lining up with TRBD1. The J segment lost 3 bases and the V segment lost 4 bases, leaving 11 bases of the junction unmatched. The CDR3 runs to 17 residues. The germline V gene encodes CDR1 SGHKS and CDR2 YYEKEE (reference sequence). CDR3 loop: CASSVQGQGAVHYGYTF. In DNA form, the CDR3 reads TGTGCCAGCAGCGTCCAAGGACAGGGGGCGGTGCACTATGGCTACACCTTC.

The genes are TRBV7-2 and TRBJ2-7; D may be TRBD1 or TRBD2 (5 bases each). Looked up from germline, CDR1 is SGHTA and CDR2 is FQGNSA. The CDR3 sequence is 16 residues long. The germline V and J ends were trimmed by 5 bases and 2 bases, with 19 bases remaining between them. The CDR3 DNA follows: TGTGCCAGCAGCCGCCAGGGAGTCCGCCAAGCCTACGAGCAGTACTTC. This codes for CASSRQGVRQAYEQYF.

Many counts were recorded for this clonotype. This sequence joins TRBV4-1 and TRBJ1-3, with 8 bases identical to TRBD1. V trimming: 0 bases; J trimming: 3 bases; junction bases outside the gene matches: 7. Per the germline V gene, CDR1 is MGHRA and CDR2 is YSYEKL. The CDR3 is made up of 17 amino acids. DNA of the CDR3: TGCGCCAGCAGCCAAGAGCCCCAGGGGGCAAGTGGAAACACCATATATTTT. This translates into CASSQEPQGASGNTIYF.

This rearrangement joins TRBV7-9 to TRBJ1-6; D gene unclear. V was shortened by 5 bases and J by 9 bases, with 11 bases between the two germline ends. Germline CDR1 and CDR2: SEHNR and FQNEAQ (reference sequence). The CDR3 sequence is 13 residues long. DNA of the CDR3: TGTGCCAGCAGCCCACCTGAACGTTCACCCCTCCACTTT. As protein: CASSPPERSPLHF. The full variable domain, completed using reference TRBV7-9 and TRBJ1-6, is DTGVSQNPRHKITKRGQNVTFRCDPISEHNRLYWYRQTLGQGPEFLTYFQNEAQLEKSRLLSDRFSAERPKGSFSTLEIQRTEQGDSAMYLCASSPPERSPLHFGNGTRLTVT.